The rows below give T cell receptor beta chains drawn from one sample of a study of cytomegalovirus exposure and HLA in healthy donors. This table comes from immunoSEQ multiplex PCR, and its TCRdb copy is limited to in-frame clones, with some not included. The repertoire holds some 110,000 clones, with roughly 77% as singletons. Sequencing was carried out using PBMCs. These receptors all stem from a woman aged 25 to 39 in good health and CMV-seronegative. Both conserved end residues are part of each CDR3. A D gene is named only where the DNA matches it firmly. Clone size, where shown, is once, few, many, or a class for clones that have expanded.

CDR3nt: TGTGCCAGCAGCCAAGATCTATCGGGGGGGAGCTCCTACAATGAGCAGTTCTTC
CDR3aa: CASSQDLSGGSSYNEQFF
abundance: NA
v_gene: TRBV4-2
j_gene: TRBJ2-1
d_gene: TRBD2

CDR3nt: TGTGCCAGTAGTATAGTACTAAACAATGAGCAGTTCTTC
CDR3aa: CASSIVLNNEQFF
abundance: NA
v_gene: TRBV19
j_gene: TRBJ2-1
d_gene: NA

CDR3nt: TGTGCCAGCAGTTACGCAGCGGGGGGGCCCCCAGATACGCAGTATTTT
CDR3aa: CASSYAAGGPPDTQYF
abundance: NA
v_gene: TRBV6-5
j_gene: TRBJ2-3
d_gene: TRBD2

CDR3nt: TGTGCCAGCAGCTCCTCCGGGACAGTCCGGAACACTGAAGCTTTCTTT
CDR3aa: CASSSSGTVRNTEAFF
abundance: NA
v_gene: TRBV5-5
j_gene: TRBJ1-1
d_gene: TRBD1

CDR3nt: TGTGCCAGCAGCTACTCGACTAGCGGGGCGTACAATGAGCAGTTCTTC
CDR3aa: CASSYSTSGAYNEQFF
abundance: NA
v_gene: TRBV7-2
j_gene: TRBJ2-1
d_gene: TRBD2

CDR3nt: TGTGCCTGGAGTAACCTCCGGGATGAGCAGTTCTTC
CDR3aa: CAWSNLRDEQFF
abundance: NA
v_gene: TRBV30
j_gene: TRBJ2-1
d_gene: NA

CDR3nt: TGTGCCAGCAGTGAAGCGCCCGGGGCGGGACAGCCCCAGCATTTT
CDR3aa: CASSEAPGAGQPQHF
abundance: NA
v_gene: TRBV2
j_gene: TRBJ1-5
d_gene: NA

CDR3nt: TGTGCCAGCAGCTTAAGCGGAGCGGGAGGGCCCCGAGAGACCCAGTACTTC
CDR3aa: CASSLSGAGGPRETQYF
abundance: NA
v_gene: TRBV7-9
j_gene: TRBJ2-5
d_gene: TRBD2

CDR3nt: TGTGCCATCAGTGGGGCCCTAGAGCAGTTCTTC
CDR3aa: CAISGALEQFF
abundance: NA
v_gene: TRBV10-3
j_gene: TRBJ2-1
d_gene: NA

CDR3nt: TGTGCCAGCGCCACCGGGACAGGAGGCAGAAATGAGCAGTTCTTC
CDR3aa: CASATGTGGRNEQFF
abundance: few
v_gene: TRBV7-8
j_gene: TRBJ2-1
d_gene: TRBD1

CDR3nt: TGTGCCAGCAGTCGAGGGACTAACTACGAGCAGTACTTC
CDR3aa: CASSRGTNYEQYF
abundance: NA
v_gene: TRBV6-6
j_gene: TRBJ2-7
d_gene: TRBD2

CDR3nt: TGTGCCAGCAGTTTACCCCGACAGGGGAACACTGAAGCTTTCTTT
CDR3aa: CASSLPRQGNTEAFF
abundance: NA
v_gene: TRBV28
j_gene: TRBJ1-1
d_gene: TRBD1

CDR3nt: TGTGCCAGTAGTCTCTCGGAGGGGAAGATGAACACTGAAGCTTTCTTT
CDR3aa: CASSLSEGKMNTEAFF
abundance: many
v_gene: TRBV19
j_gene: TRBJ1-1
d_gene: NA

CDR3nt: TGCGCCAGCAGCTTCCAGGGGTCGAATGAGCAGTTCTTC
CDR3aa: CASSFQGSNEQFF
abundance: NA
v_gene: TRBV5-1
j_gene: TRBJ2-1
d_gene: NA

CDR3nt: TGTGCCAGCAGTGAAGGAGGTGGCACCGGGGAGCTGTTTTTT
CDR3aa: CASSEGGGTGELFF
abundance: once
v_gene: TRBV2
j_gene: TRBJ2-2
d_gene: NA

CDR3nt: TGCAGCTCCCTAGGGGACAGAGAGACCCAGTACTTC
CDR3aa: CSSLGDRETQYF
abundance: NA
v_gene: TRBV29-1
j_gene: TRBJ2-5
d_gene: TRBD1

CDR3nt: TGTGCCAGCAGTGAACAGGGCCAGACTGAAGCTTTCTTT
CDR3aa: CASSEQGQTEAFF
abundance: NA
v_gene: TRBV2
j_gene: TRBJ1-1
d_gene: NA

CDR3nt: TGTGCCAGCTCACCACCTGGGACAGCAGAGACCCAATACTTC
CDR3aa: CASSPPGTAETQYF
abundance: NA
v_gene: TRBV18
j_gene: TRBJ2-5
d_gene: TRBD1

CDR3nt: TGCGCCAGCAGCCAAGATATAGAGCGCGTGATCTCCTACGAGCAGTACTTC
CDR3aa: CASSQDIERVISYEQYF
abundance: NA
v_gene: TRBV4-1
j_gene: TRBJ2-7
d_gene: NA

CDR3nt: TGCGCCAGCAGCTTGAACAGGAGGGGCTACAATGAGCAGTTCTTC
CDR3aa: CASSLNRRGYNEQFF
abundance: few
v_gene: TRBV5-1
j_gene: TRBJ2-1
d_gene: NA

CDR3nt: TGTGCCAGCAGCCAAGTAGCGCACGCAAACAATGAGCAGTTCTTC
CDR3aa: CASSQVAHANNEQFF
abundance: once
v_gene: TRBV7-3
j_gene: TRBJ2-1
d_gene: NA

CDR3nt: TGTGCCAGTAGTCCCATACAGGGGGTACTCGCGACCCAGTACTTC
CDR3aa: CASSPIQGVLATQYF
abundance: NA
v_gene: TRBV19
j_gene: TRBJ2-5
d_gene: TRBD1

CDR3nt: TGTGCCAGTAGTATCGAGAGGGAACCCTACGAGCAGTACTTC
CDR3aa: CASSIEREPYEQYF
abundance: NA
v_gene: TRBV19
j_gene: TRBJ2-7
d_gene: NA

CDR3nt: TGTGCCAGCAGCTTCGCCGGACAGGGTGGAGGCTACACCTTC
CDR3aa: CASSFAGQGGGYTF
abundance: NA
v_gene: TRBV5-4
j_gene: TRBJ1-2
d_gene: TRBD1